These T cell receptor beta chains were read from a single sample in a study of T cells in Graves' hyperthyroidism and ophthalmopathy. TCRdb re-called the multiplex PCR reads with MiXCR, one entry per CDR3 protein. The sample lists over 500,000 distinct CDR3 sequences; under 20% were seen once. Specimen: blood. These receptors all stem from a woman under 30 with Graves' ophthalmopathy. Both conserved end residues are part of each CDR3. The order of the fields is clone size, D gene, J gene, V gene, CDR3 protein, CDR3 DNA. A D gene is named only where the DNA matches it firmly. A clone size is listed for some rows: how often the clone was seen (once, few, many), or a class if it is expanded.

clone size: .; D gene: .; J gene: TRBJ1-5; V gene: TRBV7-6; CDR3 protein: CASSLDWNQPQHF; CDR3 DNA: TGTGCCAGCAGTTTGGACTGGAATCAGCCCCAGCATTTT
clone size: .; D gene: .; J gene: TRBJ1-2; V gene: TRBV19; CDR3 protein: CASSIPWTPPSGYTF; CDR3 DNA: TGTGCCAGTAGTATACCCTGGACCCCTCCGTCGGGCTACACCTTC
clone size: many; D gene: .; J gene: TRBJ1-2; V gene: TRBV11-2; CDR3 protein: CASSLDSEGTYYGYTF; CDR3 DNA: TGTGCCAGCAGCTTAGATAGCGAGGGGACATACTATGGCTACACCTTC
clone size: many; D gene: TRBD2; J gene: TRBJ2-7; V gene: TRBV20-1; CDR3 protein: CSASPGQRDLYEQYF; CDR3 DNA: TGCAGTGCTAGTCCTGGGCAGCGGGATTTGTACGAGCAGTACTTC
clone size: .; D gene: TRBD2; J gene: TRBJ2-1; V gene: TRBV29-1; CDR3 protein: CSGVGLAGRHNEQFF; CDR3 DNA: TGCAGCGGGGTAGGACTAGCGGGCCGCCACAATGAGCAGTTCTTC
clone size: .; D gene: TRBD2; J gene: TRBJ2-7; V gene: TRBV18; CDR3 protein: CASSRTLAGGPYEQYF; CDR3 DNA: TGTGCCAGCTCTCGAACTTTAGCGGGAGGGCCCTACGAGCAGTACTTC
clone size: .; D gene: .; J gene: TRBJ2-7; V gene: TRBV30; CDR3 protein: CAWSRGRLGGEQYF; CDR3 DNA: TGTGCCTGGAGTCGAGGCAGGTTAGGCGGCGAGCAGTACTTC
clone size: few; D gene: .; J gene: TRBJ1-6; V gene: TRBV20-1; CDR3 protein: CSASDGRAAPLHF; CDR3 DNA: TGCAGTGCTAGTGACGGACGGGCTGCACCCCTCCACTTT
clone size: many; D gene: .; J gene: TRBJ2-3; V gene: TRBV20-1; CDR3 protein: CSAMSRRRTTDTQYF; CDR3 DNA: TGCAGTGCAATGTCCCGACGGCGCACCACAGATACGCAGTATTTT
clone size: many; D gene: .; J gene: TRBJ2-7; V gene: TRBV5-1; CDR3 protein: CASSLGAGNSYEQYF; CDR3 DNA: TGCGCCAGCAGCTTGGGCGCAGGTAACTCCTACGAGCAGTACTTC
clone size: many; D gene: .; J gene: TRBJ1-2; V gene: TRBV2; CDR3 protein: CASIGVARGYGYTF; CDR3 DNA: TGTGCCAGCATCGGGGTAGCCAGAGGCTATGGCTACACCTTC
clone size: many; D gene: .; J gene: TRBJ1-5; V gene: TRBV30; CDR3 protein: CAWNLLINQPQHF; CDR3 DNA: TGTGCCTGGAATCTGTTGATCAATCAGCCCCAGCATTTT
clone size: many; D gene: .; J gene: TRBJ2-5; V gene: TRBV3-1; CDR3 protein: CASSPQRGEETQYF; CDR3 DNA: TGTGCCAGCAGCCCTCAAAGGGGAGAAGAGACCCAGTACTTC
clone size: .; D gene: TRBD2; J gene: TRBJ2-7; V gene: TRBV4-1; CDR3 protein: CASSQLAGVNEQYF; CDR3 DNA: TGCGCCAGCAGCCAACTAGCGGGAGTAAACGAGCAGTACTTC
clone size: many; D gene: TRBD1; J gene: TRBJ1-2; V gene: TRBV2; CDR3 protein: CASSEAAGGYGYTF; CDR3 DNA: TGTGCCAGCAGTGAAGCGGCAGGGGGCTATGGCTACACCTTC
clone size: few; D gene: TRBD2; J gene: TRBJ2-3; V gene: TRBV29-1; CDR3 protein: CSPQLAGGGGTQYF; CDR3 DNA: TGCAGCCCACAGCTAGCGGGCGGGGGAGGTACGCAGTATTTT
clone size: many; D gene: TRBD2; J gene: TRBJ2-1; V gene: TRBV28; CDR3 protein: CASSQASGRENEQFF; CDR3 DNA: TGTGCCAGCAGCCAAGCTAGCGGGAGAGAGAATGAGCAGTTCTTC
clone size: .; D gene: .; J gene: TRBJ2-2; V gene: TRBV4-1; CDR3 protein: CASSQDYLAASNTGELFF; CDR3 DNA: TGCGCCAGCAGCCAAGACTACCTGGCAGCAAGTAACACCGGGGAGCTGTTTTTT
clone size: .; D gene: .; J gene: TRBJ1-4; V gene: TRBV19; CDR3 protein: CASSKVDKEDEKLFF; CDR3 DNA: TGTGCCAGTAGCAAGGTGGACAAGGAGGATGAAAAACTGTTTTTT
clone size: many; D gene: .; J gene: TRBJ1-2; V gene: TRBV30; CDR3 protein: CAWSVRTANYGYTF; CDR3 DNA: TGTGCCTGGAGTGTCCGGACGGCTAACTATGGCTACACCTTC
clone size: many; D gene: .; J gene: TRBJ2-5; V gene: TRBV7-2; CDR3 protein: CASSSVLGQETQYF; CDR3 DNA: TGTGCCAGCAGCTCGGTTTTGGGCCAAGAGACCCAGTACTTC
clone size: .; D gene: .; J gene: TRBJ1-4; V gene: TRBV4-1; CDR3 protein: CASSQVVGRSEKLFF; CDR3 DNA: TGCGCCAGCAGCCAAGTAGTCGGCAGAAGTGAAAAACTGTTTTTT
clone size: many; D gene: TRBD2; J gene: TRBJ2-5; V gene: TRBV28; CDR3 protein: CASSPAGEAETQYF; CDR3 DNA: TGTGCCAGCAGTCCAGCGGGAGAGGCAGAGACCCAGTACTTC
clone size: .; D gene: .; J gene: TRBJ1-6; V gene: TRBV20-1; CDR3 protein: CSARGIGLTYNSPLHF; CDR3 DNA: TGCAGTGCTAGGGGTATAGGACTGACCTATAATTCACCCCTCCACTTT
clone size: many; D gene: .; J gene: TRBJ2-7; V gene: TRBV20-1; CDR3 protein: CSATKTVGGPTYGQYF; CDR3 DNA: TGCAGTGCTACCAAGACGGTTGGCGGGCCTACTTATGGGCAGTACTTC
clone size: .; D gene: .; J gene: TRBJ2-1; V gene: TRBV4-3; CDR3 protein: CASSQVTSRGNEQFF; CDR3 DNA: TGCGCCAGCAGCCAAGTCACTAGCCGCGGCAATGAGCAGTTCTTC
clone size: many; D gene: .; J gene: TRBJ2-7; V gene: TRBV3-1; CDR3 protein: CASSPNDLGYEQYF; CDR3 DNA: TGTGCCAGCAGCCCGAACGACCTGGGCTACGAGCAGTACTTC
clone size: .; D gene: .; J gene: TRBJ2-5; V gene: TRBV6-1; CDR3 protein: CASRVEETQYF; CDR3 DNA: TGTGCCAGCAGGGTCGAGGAGACCCAGTACTTC
clone size: .; D gene: TRBD1; J gene: TRBJ1-1; V gene: TRBV2; CDR3 protein: CASEPGQGPNTEAFF; CDR3 DNA: TGTGCCAGCGAGCCAGGACAGGGCCCGAACACTGAAGCTTTCTTT
clone size: few; D gene: TRBD1; J gene: TRBJ1-6; V gene: TRBV20-1; CDR3 protein: CSAIGNRGPGSPLHF; CDR3 DNA: TGCAGTGCCATAGGGAACAGGGGCCCTGGTTCACCCCTCCACTTT
clone size: many; D gene: TRBD1; J gene: TRBJ1-1; V gene: TRBV3-1; CDR3 protein: CASSQDVGGTAEAFF; CDR3 DNA: TGTGCCAGCAGCCAAGATGTAGGGGGCACGGCTGAAGCTTTCTTT
clone size: many; D gene: .; J gene: TRBJ2-5; V gene: TRBV12-3/TRBV12-4; CDR3 protein: CASSLRGSGQETQYF; CDR3 DNA: TGTGCCAGCAGTTTACGAGGGAGTGGCCAAGAGACCCAGTACTTC
clone size: .; D gene: TRBD2; J gene: TRBJ2-3; V gene: TRBV28; CDR3 protein: CASSFSGLAPDTQYF; CDR3 DNA: TGTGCCAGCAGTTTCTCCGGACTAGCACCAGATACGCAGTATTTT
clone size: many; D gene: .; J gene: TRBJ1-5; V gene: TRBV6-1; CDR3 protein: CASSEFAGDSNQPQHF; CDR3 DNA: TGTGCCAGCAGTGAATTCGCAGGGGATAGCAATCAGCCCCAGCATTTT
clone size: many; D gene: .; J gene: TRBJ2-7; V gene: TRBV6-1; CDR3 protein: CASSPYHDGEQYF; CDR3 DNA: TGTGCCAGCAGTCCTTACCACGATGGCGAGCAGTACTTC
clone size: many; D gene: TRBD1; J gene: TRBJ1-3; V gene: TRBV7-6; CDR3 protein: CASSATGTGFGTIYF; CDR3 DNA: TGTGCCAGCAGCGCAACCGGGACAGGGTTTGGCACCATATATTTT
clone size: few; D gene: TRBD2; J gene: TRBJ2-7; V gene: TRBV11-2; CDR3 protein: CASSPLEVGGSYEQYF; CDR3 DNA: TGTGCCAGCAGCCCGTTGGAGGTGGGGGGGAGCTACGAGCAGTACTTC
clone size: .; D gene: .; J gene: TRBJ1-5; V gene: TRBV19; CDR3 protein: CASSILRQPQHF; CDR3 DNA: TGTGCCAGTAGTATCCTGAGGCAGCCCCAGCATTTT
clone size: few; D gene: TRBD2; J gene: TRBJ2-1; V gene: TRBV6-1; CDR3 protein: CASSPPAGGRGSYNEQFF; CDR3 DNA: TGTGCCAGCAGTCCCCCCGCCGGAGGGAGGGGCTCCTACAATGAGCAGTTCTTC
clone size: .; D gene: TRBD2; J gene: TRBJ2-1; V gene: TRBV20-1; CDR3 protein: CSYSGGGGNEQFF; CDR3 DNA: TGCAGTTATAGCGGGGGGGGGGGCAATGAGCAGTTCTTC
clone size: .; D gene: TRBD2; J gene: TRBJ2-1; V gene: TRBV20-1; CDR3 protein: CSAQIAGVRNNEQFF; CDR3 DNA: TGCAGTGCTCAAATAGCGGGGGTGAGAAACAATGAGCAGTTCTTC
clone size: .; D gene: .; J gene: TRBJ2-5; V gene: TRBV28; CDR3 protein: CASRDQPRGKWFETQYF; CDR3 DNA: TGTGCCAGCAGGGACCAACCCAGGGGTAAATGGTTTGAGACCCAGTACTTC
clone size: .; D gene: .; J gene: TRBJ2-1; V gene: TRBV19; CDR3 protein: CASSAGLGDEQFF; CDR3 DNA: TGTGCCAGTAGTGCGGGGTTGGGGGATGAGCAGTTCTTC
clone size: many; D gene: .; J gene: TRBJ2-7; V gene: TRBV28; CDR3 protein: CASSSRHPYEQYF; CDR3 DNA: TGTGCCAGCAGTTCACGACACCCCTACGAGCAGTACTTC
clone size: many; D gene: .; J gene: TRBJ2-1; V gene: TRBV7-2; CDR3 protein: CASGWAGRSSYNEQFF; CDR3 DNA: TGTGCCAGCGGCTGGGCGGGACGGAGCTCCTACAATGAGCAGTTCTTC
clone size: .; D gene: TRBD1; J gene: TRBJ2-1; V gene: TRBV27; CDR3 protein: CASRPIDRESYNEQFF; CDR3 DNA: TGTGCCAGCAGACCCATCGACAGGGAGAGTTACAATGAGCAGTTCTTC
clone size: once; D gene: .; J gene: TRBJ1-4; V gene: TRBV6-1; CDR3 protein: CASSNREPSNEKLFF; CDR3 DNA: TGTGCCAGCAGCAACAGGGAGCCTAGTAATGAAAAACTGTTTTTT
clone size: many; D gene: .; J gene: TRBJ2-1; V gene: TRBV7-9; CDR3 protein: CASSPRGTTGEQFF; CDR3 DNA: TGTGCCAGCAGCCCGCGGGGCACGACGGGTGAGCAGTTCTTC
clone size: many; D gene: .; J gene: TRBJ2-1; V gene: TRBV2; CDR3 protein: CASSERARDEQFF; CDR3 DNA: TGTGCCAGCAGTGAGAGGGCCCGGGATGAGCAGTTCTTC
clone size: many; D gene: .; J gene: TRBJ1-3; V gene: TRBV3-1; CDR3 protein: CASSHDYSGNTIYF; CDR3 DNA: TGTGCCAGCAGCCATGACTACTCTGGAAACACCATATATTTT
clone size: many; D gene: .; J gene: TRBJ2-1; V gene: TRBV7-9; CDR3 protein: CASSSQTGLLNNEQFF; CDR3 DNA: TGTGCCAGCAGCTCCCAGACAGGCCTACTAAACAATGAGCAGTTCTTC
clone size: .; D gene: TRBD2; J gene: TRBJ2-1; V gene: TRBV5-1; CDR3 protein: CASSLTSGAHYNEQFF; CDR3 DNA: TGCGCCAGCAGCTTGACTAGCGGGGCCCACTACAATGAGCAGTTCTTC
clone size: many; D gene: .; J gene: TRBJ1-4; V gene: TRBV7-9; CDR3 protein: CASSLETGGEKLFF; CDR3 DNA: TGTGCCAGCAGCTTAGAGACAGGAGGTGAAAAACTGTTTTTT
clone size: many; D gene: TRBD2; J gene: TRBJ2-1; V gene: TRBV7-8; CDR3 protein: CASSLAYSGRNVYNEQFF; CDR3 DNA: TGTGCCAGCAGCTTAGCATATAGCGGGAGAAACGTCTACAATGAGCAGTTCTTC
clone size: many; D gene: TRBD1; J gene: TRBJ2-1; V gene: TRBV28; CDR3 protein: CASSYRDRGLPYNEQFF; CDR3 DNA: TGTGCCAGCAGTTACCGGGACAGGGGGCTTCCCTACAATGAGCAGTTCTTC